The present entry profiles one T cell receptor (beta chain) with its context. This clonotype was detected only a few times. The antigen it binds to is not known. No clone much larger than this one lies a single base away; base qualities are absent. The data belong to a study of identical twins (dated by TCRdb to 2016 to 2018). In the study overall: To test whether fetal clonotypes persist, this study deep-sequenced TCR alpha and beta repertoires from monozygotic twins, from unrelated adults of various ages, and from cord blood. Replicate twin experiments were performed at different times using different library preparation protocols to rule out contamination.

Study-wide findings and limitations: Fewer insertions were carried by abundant cord blood beta clonotypes, a similar but weaker trend appeared in young adult naive repertoires, and no such trend appeared in memory repertoires. In beta out-of-frame sequences, excess twin sharing was weaker, because having fewer shared sequences lowered the signal-to-noise ratio. Because the same donors could not be followed over many years, the conclusions depended on cross-sectional statistical analysis. Zero-insertion analyses could be partly confounded by invariant T cells such as MAIT and iNKT, though diverse VJ usage argued against such confounding for most clonotypes. Recombination models systematically underestimated out-of-frame TCR alpha sharing in monozygotic twins but agreed with sharing between unrelated individuals. Compared with coincidental sharing between unrelated individuals, an excess of low generation-probability sequences was observed among out-of-frame TCR alpha sequences shared between twins.

The CDR3 starts with the cysteine, ends with the phenylalanine, and has 15 residues. The kept DNA is CDR3 alone, 45 bases in frame from the first base. The germline V gene encodes CDR1 SGHVS and CDR2 FQNEAQ. Trimmed from V: 10 bases; trimmed from J: 4 bases; junction bases lacking a gene match: 8. Library method: 5' RACE. This sample was sequenced with an Illumina HiSeq 2000. A universal primer binding site was added through template switching, and the final cDNA carried a unique molecular identifier so that TCR cDNA molecules could be counted accurately. Specific primers in the conserved constant-segment region were used to synthesize first-strand cDNA for TCR alpha and beta chains. Each cDNA library was double barcoded, with a SMART-Mk sample barcode plus Illumina barcodes, to control for contamination. TruSeq adapter sequences along with Illumina sample barcodes were introduced in two successive PCR steps. The TCR alpha and beta cDNA libraries were sequenced on the Illumina HiSeq platform using custom primers. The paper's data handling went like this. Raw reads were processed with MiGEC to extract unique molecular identifiers, and MiXCR was used to determine CDR3 positions. Recombination models were inferred per individual with the repgenHMM and IGoR tools using an EM algorithm. Shared clonotypes were analyzed with the tcR package in R, and sharing was normalized by the product of cloneset sizes. Out-of-frame nonproductive sequences were analyzed to study raw recombination free of thymic and clonal selection effects. TCRdb trimmed public reads at Q25 via fastp, called clones via MiXCR and kept in-frame beta chains. Rows are combined by CDR3 protein, so each entry shows the most common genes and DNA. What appears here as the V and J calls and clone size reflects TCRdb's work, not the paper's. In all, the sample holds 400,000 to 600,000 distinct CDR3 sequences, and 20% to 25% of those were seen once. The leading ten clones occupy more than 0.4% of the sample.

All donors were healthy Caucasians. The twin cohort comprised three pairs of female monozygotic twins, all aged about 18 to 30 years. Positive isolation kits from Invitrogen were used to isolate the CD4+ and CD8+ T cell populations. These data were also reused for a study on yellow fever vaccine responses in identical twins. As the second study states: According to the authors, the vaccine-induced T cell response in identical twins seemed to be partly convergent and partly specific to each individual. In identical twins, the study followed T cell clones that responded to the vaccine with precision.

The sequence links TRBV7-8 to TRBJ2-5, with 14 bases matching TRBD2. The clonotype comes from a woman in her late teens or twenties in good health. Source material: CD4+ T cells sorted from blood. The sequence in DNA is TGTGCCACCAACCACGGGACTAGCGGGAGAGAGACCCAGTACTTC. Its translation is CATNHGTSGRETQYF.